This T cell receptor beta chain was found in a study of OX40 agonist ivuxolimab in advanced cancers. In terms of the full investigation: The costimulatory receptor OX40 (CD134) was targeted by ivuxolimab, a fully human IgG2 agonistic monoclonal antibody. Intravenous ivuxolimab was administered to patients every 2 weeks at six dose levels: 0.01, 0.1, 0.3, 1.5, 3 and 10 mg/kg. Among the 52 dose-escalation patients, around 20 had hepatocellular carcinoma, some 15 melanoma, 9 renal cell carcinoma and 9 head and neck cancer. In the dose-escalation cohort, more than 80% of patients were male, and the mean age was approximately 60 years with a range of roughly 20 to 85. Prior anti-PD-1, anti-PD-L1 or anti-CTLA-4 therapy was permitted, and 40% of dose-escalation patients had received checkpoint inhibitors. Partial responses occurred in three dose-escalation patients, of whom one had hepatocellular carcinoma and two had cutaneous melanoma. Peripheral TCRbeta sequencing aimed to test whether ivuxolimab altered TCR sequence diversity and caused clonal T-cell expansion. The paper reports the monotherapy dose-escalation portion (N of about 50 patients) of the phase I ivuxolimab trial. Here is what the overall study found, with its caveats: Low levels of normalized T-cell clonal expansion were also seen in some patients who did not respond. At doses from 0.1 to 3.0 mg/kg, clonal expansion was seen in both CD4+ and CD8+ blood T cells between baseline and week 6. After ivuxolimab, more expanded clones were found on average in CD8+ T cells than in CD4+ T cells. Which antigens the clonally expanded peripheral T cells were specific for was not determined. Partial responders in the 0.1-3.0 mg/kg groups had among the lowest normalized peripheral clonal expansion, especially among CD8+ T cells.

To sequence the TCRbeta CDR3 region, genomic DNA was isolated from the sorted cells. The immunoSEQ Assay was used to sequence the TCRbeta CDR3 regions. TCRdb limited this immuneACCESS table to in-frame rearrangements with V and J called. A share of clones is missing; checked studies link under half to unresolved V genes, and the rest is unexplained. For this sample there are some 68,000 clones; roughly 90% appear just once. Under 1.1% of the sample is in the top ten clones. About this clone itself: This clone's antigen is unknown. No base-level quality is on record; no much larger clone is a single base apart.

Including the terminal cysteine and phenylalanine, the CDR3 comprises 13 residues. This entry keeps only the CDR3 DNA: 39 bases, framed from base 1. From a lookup of the germline V gene, CDR1 and CDR2 are SGHRS and YFSETQ. At the junction V is shortened by 4 bases and J by 9 bases, with 14 bases in between. The trial excluded patients who had a history of autoimmune disease or who were on systemic immunosuppression. Peripheral blood for TCR sequencing was drawn from every dose cohort at baseline, at cycle 4 day 1 and at cycle 7 day 1. The samples were taken from a phase I, first-in-human, multicenter, open-label dose-escalation trial of ivuxolimab. Adults with locally advanced or metastatic head and neck squamous cell, hepatocellular, melanoma or renal cell carcinoma were enrolled in the trial. Before TCR sequencing, CD4+ T cells and CD8+ T cells were sorted from peripheral blood as separate populations.

The receptor comes from an adult with an advanced solid tumor such as melanoma, head and neck, liver or kidney cancer. Recombination connected TRBV5-1 to TRBJ2-1; the best D guess is TRBD1, with 5 bases matching. Source: CD4+ or CD8+ T cells sorted from blood, taken in a trial of the OX40 agonist ivuxolimab. The nucleotide sequence is TGCGCCAGCAGCGCTCAGGGTCCGGGTGAGCAGTTCTTC. This is translated as CASSAQGPGEQFF.